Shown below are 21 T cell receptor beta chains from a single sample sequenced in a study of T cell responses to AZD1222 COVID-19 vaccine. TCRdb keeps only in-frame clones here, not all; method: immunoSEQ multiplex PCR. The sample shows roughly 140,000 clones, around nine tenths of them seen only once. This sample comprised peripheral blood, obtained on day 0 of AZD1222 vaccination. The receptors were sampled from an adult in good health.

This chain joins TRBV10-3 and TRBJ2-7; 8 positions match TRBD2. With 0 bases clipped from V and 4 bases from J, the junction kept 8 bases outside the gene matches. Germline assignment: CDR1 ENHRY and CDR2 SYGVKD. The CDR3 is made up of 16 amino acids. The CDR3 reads CAISESLVGGGYEQYF. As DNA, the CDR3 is TGTGCCATCAGTGAGTCCCTCGTGGGCGGGGGGTACGAGCAGTACTTC.

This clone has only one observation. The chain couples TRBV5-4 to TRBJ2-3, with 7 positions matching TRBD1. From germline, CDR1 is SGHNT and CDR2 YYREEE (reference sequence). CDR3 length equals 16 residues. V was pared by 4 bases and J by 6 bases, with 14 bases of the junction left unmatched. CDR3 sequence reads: CASSPKIQGLSDTQYF. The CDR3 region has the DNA TGTGCCAGCAGCCCTAAGATACAGGGGCTTTCGGATACGCAGTATTTT.

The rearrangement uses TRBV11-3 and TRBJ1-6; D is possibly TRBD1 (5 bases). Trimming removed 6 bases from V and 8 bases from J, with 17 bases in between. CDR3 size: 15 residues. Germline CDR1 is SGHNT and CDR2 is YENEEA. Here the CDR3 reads CASSSQGAGDSPLHF. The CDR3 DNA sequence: TGTGCCAGCAGTTCTCAAGGGGCAGGCGATTCACCCCTCCACTTT.

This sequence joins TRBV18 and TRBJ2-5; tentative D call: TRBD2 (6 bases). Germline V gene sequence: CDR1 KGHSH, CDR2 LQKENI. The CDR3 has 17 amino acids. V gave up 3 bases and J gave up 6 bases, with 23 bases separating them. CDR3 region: CASSPWTATGVLKTQYF. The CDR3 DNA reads TGTGCCAGCTCACCGTGGACTGCGACGGGAGTTTTGAAGACCCAGTACTTC.

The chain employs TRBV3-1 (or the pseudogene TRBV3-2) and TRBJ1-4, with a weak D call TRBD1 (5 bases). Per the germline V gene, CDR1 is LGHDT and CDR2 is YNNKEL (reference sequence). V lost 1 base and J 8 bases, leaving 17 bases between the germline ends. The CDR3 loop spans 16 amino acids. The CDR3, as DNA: TGTGCCAGCAGCCAAGGGCGGGACGGGCGCGTGGAAAAACTGTTTTTT. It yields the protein CASSQGRDGRVEKLFF.

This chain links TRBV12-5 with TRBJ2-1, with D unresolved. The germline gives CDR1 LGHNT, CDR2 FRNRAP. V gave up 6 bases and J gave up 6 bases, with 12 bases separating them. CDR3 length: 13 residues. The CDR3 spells CASGIDSRNEQFF. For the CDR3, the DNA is TGTGCTAGTGGAATAGACTCGCGCAATGAGCAGTTCTTC. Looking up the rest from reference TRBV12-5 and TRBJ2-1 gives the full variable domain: DARVTQTPRHKVTEMGQEVTMRCQPILGHNTVFWYRQTMMQGLELLAYFRNRAPLDDSGMPKDRFSAEMPDATLATLKIQPSEPRDSAVYFCASGIDSRNEQFFGPGTRLTVL.

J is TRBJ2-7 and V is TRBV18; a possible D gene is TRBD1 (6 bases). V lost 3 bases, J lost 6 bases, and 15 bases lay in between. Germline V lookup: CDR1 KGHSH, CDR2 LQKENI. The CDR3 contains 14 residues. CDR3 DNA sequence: TGTGCCAGCTCACCTCACAGGGATTTCCGCGAGCAGTACTTC. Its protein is CASSPHRDFREQYF. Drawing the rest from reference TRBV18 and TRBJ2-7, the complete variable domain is NAGVMQNPRHLVRRRGQEARLRCSPMKGHSHVYWYRQLPEEGLKFMVYLQKENIIDESGMPKERFSAEFPKEGPSILRIQQVVRGDSAAYFCASSPHRDFREQYFGPGTRLTVT.

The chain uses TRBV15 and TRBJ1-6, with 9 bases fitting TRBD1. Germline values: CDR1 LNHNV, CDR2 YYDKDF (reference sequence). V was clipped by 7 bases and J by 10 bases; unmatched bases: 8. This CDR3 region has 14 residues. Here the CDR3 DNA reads TGTGCCACCAATGGCGGGACAGGGACCTCACCCCTCCACTTT. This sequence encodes CATNGGTGTSPLHF. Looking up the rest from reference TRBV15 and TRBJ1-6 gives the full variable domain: DAMVIQNPRYQVTQFGKPVTLSCSQTLNHNVMYWYQQKSSQAPKLLFHYYDKDFNNEADTPDNFQSRRPNTSFCFLDIRSPGLGDTAMYLCATNGGTGTSPLHFGNGTRLTVT.

The DNA for the CDR3 is TGTGCCAGCTCACCACCGGGGGCTTTCCCCTCCTACGAGCAGTACTTC. Translated: CASSPPGAFPSYEQYF. The chain combines TRBV18 with TRBJ2-7, with D possibly matching TRBD1 (6 bases). This CDR3 contains 16 residues. V was trimmed by 0 bases and J by 0 bases, leaving 12 bases between them. Looked up from germline, CDR1 is KGHSH and CDR2 is LQKENI.

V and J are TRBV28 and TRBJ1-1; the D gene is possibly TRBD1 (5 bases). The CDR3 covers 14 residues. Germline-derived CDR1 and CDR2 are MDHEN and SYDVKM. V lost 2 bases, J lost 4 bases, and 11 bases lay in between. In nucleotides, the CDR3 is TGTGCCAGCAGTTTAACTGGGGCGGCCACTGAAGCTTTCTTT. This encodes CASSLTGAATEAFF. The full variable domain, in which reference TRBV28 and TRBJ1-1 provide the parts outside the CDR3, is DVKVTQSSRYLVKRTGEKVFLECVQDMDHENMFWYRQDPGLGLRLIYFSYDVKMKEKGDIPEGYSVSREKKERFSLILESASTNQTSMYLCASSLTGAATEAFFGQGTRLTVV.

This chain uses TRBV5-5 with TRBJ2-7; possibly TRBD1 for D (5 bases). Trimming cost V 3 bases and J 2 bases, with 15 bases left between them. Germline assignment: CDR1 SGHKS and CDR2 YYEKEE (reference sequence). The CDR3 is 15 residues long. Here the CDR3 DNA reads TGTGCCAGCAGCTGGGGCGCGGCAGGGCCCTACGAGCAGTACTTC. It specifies CASSWGAAGPYEQYF. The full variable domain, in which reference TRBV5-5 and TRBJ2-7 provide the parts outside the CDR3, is DAGVTQSPTHLIKTRGQQVTLRCSPISGHKSVSWYQQVLGQGPQFIFQYYEKEERGRGNFPDRFSARQFPNYSSELNVNALLLGDSALYLCASSWGAAGPYEQYFGPGTRLTVT.

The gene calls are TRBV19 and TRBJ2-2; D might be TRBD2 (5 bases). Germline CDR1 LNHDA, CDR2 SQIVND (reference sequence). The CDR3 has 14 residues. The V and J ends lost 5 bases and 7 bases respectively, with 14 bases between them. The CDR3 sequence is CASSPPGRGGELFF. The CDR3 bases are TGTGCCAGTAGTCCCCCCGGACGGGGCGGGGAGCTGTTTTTT.

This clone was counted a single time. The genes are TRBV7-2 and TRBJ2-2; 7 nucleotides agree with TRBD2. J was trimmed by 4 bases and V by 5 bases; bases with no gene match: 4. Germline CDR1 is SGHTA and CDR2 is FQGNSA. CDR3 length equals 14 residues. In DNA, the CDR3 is TGTGCCAGCAGCAAGGGACTATCCACCGGGGAGCTGTTTTTT. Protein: CASSKGLSTGELFF.

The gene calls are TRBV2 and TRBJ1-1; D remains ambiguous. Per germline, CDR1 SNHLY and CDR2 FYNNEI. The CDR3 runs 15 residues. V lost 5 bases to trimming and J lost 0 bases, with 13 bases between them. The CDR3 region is CASSSVTGLNTEAFF. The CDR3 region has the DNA TGTGCCAGCAGTAGCGTCACCGGGTTGAACACTGAAGCTTTCTTT.

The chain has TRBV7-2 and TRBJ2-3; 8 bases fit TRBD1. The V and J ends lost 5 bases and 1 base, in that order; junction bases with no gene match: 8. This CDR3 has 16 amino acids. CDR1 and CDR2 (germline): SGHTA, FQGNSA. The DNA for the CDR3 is TGTGCCAGCAGCCCGCGTCAGGGGGCAGGCACAGATACGCAGTATTTT. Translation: CASSPRQGAGTDTQYF.

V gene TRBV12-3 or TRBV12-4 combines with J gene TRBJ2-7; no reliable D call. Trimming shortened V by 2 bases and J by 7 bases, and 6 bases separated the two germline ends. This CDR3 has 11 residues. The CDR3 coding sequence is TGTGCCAGCAGTTTAATGCGAGAGCAGTACTTC. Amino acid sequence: CASSLMREQYF.

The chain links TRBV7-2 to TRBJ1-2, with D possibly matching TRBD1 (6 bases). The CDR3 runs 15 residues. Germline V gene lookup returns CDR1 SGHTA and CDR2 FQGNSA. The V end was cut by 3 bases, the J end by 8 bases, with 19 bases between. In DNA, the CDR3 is TGTGCCAGCAGCTTTGGGACCGGGGGCGTTAGGGGCTACACCTTC. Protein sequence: CASSFGTGGVRGYTF.

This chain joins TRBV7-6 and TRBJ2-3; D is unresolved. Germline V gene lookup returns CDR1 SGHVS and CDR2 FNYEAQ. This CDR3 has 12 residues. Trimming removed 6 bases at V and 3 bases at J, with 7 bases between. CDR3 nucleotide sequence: TGTGCCAGCAGGGGTTGGACAGATACGCAGTATTTT. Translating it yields CASRGWTDTQYF.

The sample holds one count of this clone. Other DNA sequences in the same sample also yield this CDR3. This CDR3 reads CASSPGQGAYGYTF. CDR3 DNA sequence: TGCGCCAGCAGCCCGGGACAGGGGGCTTATGGCTACACCTTC. This chain links TRBV5-1 with TRBJ1-2; 12 bases agree with TRBD1. This CDR3 spans 14 amino acids. From germline, CDR1 is SGHRS and CDR2 YFSETQ. J was trimmed by 5 bases and V by 4 bases; bases with no gene match: 3.

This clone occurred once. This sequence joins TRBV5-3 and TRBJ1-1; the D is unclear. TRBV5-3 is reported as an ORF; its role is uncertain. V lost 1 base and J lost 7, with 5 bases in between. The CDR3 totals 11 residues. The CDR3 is CARSLPLEAFF. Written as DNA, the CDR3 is TGTGCCAGAAGCTTGCCCCTTGAAGCTTTCTTT.

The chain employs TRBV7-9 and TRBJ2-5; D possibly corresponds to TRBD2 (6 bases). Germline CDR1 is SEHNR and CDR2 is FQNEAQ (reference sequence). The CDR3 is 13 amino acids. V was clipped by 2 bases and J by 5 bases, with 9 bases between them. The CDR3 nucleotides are TGTGCCAGCAGCTTAAGGGACTTGGAGACCCAGTACTTC. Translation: CASSLRDLETQYF.